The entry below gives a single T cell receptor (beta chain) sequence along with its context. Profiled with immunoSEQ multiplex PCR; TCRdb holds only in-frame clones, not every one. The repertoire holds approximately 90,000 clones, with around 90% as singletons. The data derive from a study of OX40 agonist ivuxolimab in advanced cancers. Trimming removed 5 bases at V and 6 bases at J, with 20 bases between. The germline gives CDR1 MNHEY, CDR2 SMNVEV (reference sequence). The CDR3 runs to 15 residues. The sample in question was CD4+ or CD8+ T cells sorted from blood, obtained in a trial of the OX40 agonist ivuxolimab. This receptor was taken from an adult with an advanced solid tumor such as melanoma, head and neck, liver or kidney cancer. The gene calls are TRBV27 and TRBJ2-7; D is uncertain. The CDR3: CASSPTNAPEVEQYF. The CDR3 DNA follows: TGTGCCAGCAGTCCAACTAATGCCCCAGAGGTCGAGCAGTACTTC.